This paragraph reports one T cell receptor beta chain. Its antigen remains unidentified. At one boundary the junction diverges from the germline segment, which might be a read error. The library was produced with 5' RACE. These reads were obtained on an Illumina HiSeq 2500. A second roughly 7 to 12 cycle PCR used a sample-barcoded 5' primer and a J-beta primer mix. Each TCR beta cDNA molecule received a unique molecular identifier from a template-switch 5' adaptor carrying 12 random nucleotides. At least 2.5 million CDR3-containing paired-end reads were obtained from each sample. First-strand cDNA was synthesized from all RNA with the Mint cDNA synthesis kit, primed by a TRBC-specific oligonucleotide. After uracil-DNA glycosylase treatment, a first 18-cycle PCR used universal primers M1SS and BC2_uni_R on all cDNA. The paper's data handling went like this. For normalization, 1 million high-quality reads, each with a distinct molecular identifier, were randomly selected from each sample. Instead of being binned into consensus sequences, reads with shared molecular identifiers were discarded. MiTCR, set to a Q25 quality threshold and the strictest error-elimination algorithm, was used for CDR3 identification, clonotype clustering and error correction. Lower-bound total TCR beta diversity was estimated with a nonparametric unseen species model using Euler transformation. The public reads were run again by TCRdb, first through fastp at Q25 and then through MiXCR, and only productive beta chains were kept. Each CDR3 protein gets just one entry, which takes the most common genes and DNA from the rows behind it. The V and J calls here are based on TCRdb, not the publication. This sample comprises 750,000 to 850,000 distinct CDR3 sequences, roughly 25% of them detected only once. Approximately 4% of the sample is taken by the ten largest.

This sample stems from a study of blood T cells in healthy people across ages (dated by TCRdb to between 2014 and 2017). Broadly, across the study: In model experiments, template switching captured about one uniquely barcoded TCR beta cDNA molecule for every two T cells. The donors were split into four age groups: young (average around 15 years), middle-aged (39), aged (more than 60) and long-lived (under 90). Using the same blood draw, the study looked at two additional independent replicas of 1 million unique cDNA reads for two donors, one aged 18 to 30 and the other aged 80 or older. Using deep sequencing normalized with unique cDNA molecular identifiers, the study measured how TCR beta repertoire diversity changes with age.

Systemically healthy Caucasian individuals from Russia, some 38 in total and aged about 6 to 95 years, were included as donors. Each donor gave ten milliliters of peripheral blood, collected into EDTA-treated Vacutainer tubes. Ficoll-Paque density-gradient centrifugation was used to isolate PBMCs, with at least 6 million per sample. Total RNA was extracted from PBMCs with Trizol reagent, with at least 5 micrograms obtained per sample. For every donor, flow cytometry on a PBMC aliquot measured the percentage of naive CD45RAhigh/CD27high T cells. Taken from the germline V gene, the CDR1 and CDR2 loops are SNHLY and FYNNEI. The CDR3 goes from the cysteine to the phenylalanine over 13 residues. Only the CDR3 DNA is retained, 39 bases long and in frame from the first base. Study-wide findings and limitations: Since profiling was done on bulk unsorted PBMCs, naive and antigen-experienced compartments could not be conclusively compared. The long-lived group showed more naive CD4+ T cells, fewer expanded clones and increased TCR diversity than the aged group, suggesting age selection. Estimates of total diversity from one million sequenced T cells were regarded as lower bounds and underestimates. Observed TCR beta diversity correlated strongly with the percentage of naive T cells measured by flow cytometry. Observed TCR beta diversity per million T cells fell roughly linearly with age, and a significant reduction was already apparent by age roughly 40. Because donor CMV infection status was unknown, age-related changes in expanded clonotypes were potentially confounded.

These same records also appear under a second study, on T cells of mothers and their children. The other study reports the following: Donors were nine systemically healthy Caucasian individuals: three mothers and their six children. cDNA synthesis consumed the entire amount of extracted RNA, loaded at about 1.5 ug RNA in each 15 ul reaction. In the second PCR, the M1S primer introduced both the sample barcodes and 2-4 random nucleotides. Over 9.5 million TCR beta CDR3 reads were obtained for each mother, and around 2.7 million reads were obtained for each child. TCR recombination output is similarly shaped by thymic selection in related and unrelated pairs, with a minor effect exerted by inherited differences. Related mother-child pairs always showed normalized repertoire overlap that was slightly higher than in unrelated mother-child pairs, though the difference was never significant. No persistent microchimeric T cell clones were detected, at a sensitivity of approximately 100 clones per million clonotypes. Deep NGS was used in the study to compare the TCR beta repertoires of mothers and children and to look for features that separate related mother-child pairs from unrelated individuals. The mean age was around 40 +/- 4 years for the mothers and around 11 +/- 4 years for the children. After adapters were ligated using NEBNext reagents, the libraries underwent 100+100 nt paired-end sequencing on an Illumina HiSeq 2000. To prevent cross-contamination, the mother and child libraries were prepared one month apart and sequenced in separate runs. For each donor, somewhere between roughly 450,000 and 2,000,000 distinct TCR beta clonotypes were identified. Naive TCR beta clonotypes were estimated from low-frequency clonotypes matched to each donor's FACS-determined naive share, without sorting.

The specimen sequenced was blood. Rearrangement joined TRBV2 to TRBJ2-2; the D segment cannot be called with confidence. This clonotype was sampled from a boy aged 5 to 17 in good health. The DNA reads as follows: TGTGCCGGCAGCTTATCGAACACCGGGGAGCTGTTTTTT. This yields the protein CAGSLSNTGELFF.